This T cell receptor beta chain derives from a study of beta chain features in type 1 diabetes. Study context: Patients and healthy donors were similar in age, gender and cell yields. Examination of sorted cells across all samples involved about 99 million cells.

This clone was seen a handful of times. What it binds is unknown. Overall study findings and caveats: The VDJ junctions of type 1 diabetes patients carried fewer insertions and more deletions. In cDNA sequencing, cells with high TCR expression could be over-represented. Shorter TCRB CDR3s, moderately but significantly so, were found in Type 1 diabetes patients in all four CD4+ subsets.

The authors reverse transcribed all of the isolated RNA, so sequencing captured expressed TCRB transcripts. Repertoires were generated with immunoSEQ multiplex PCR, while TCRdb's copy carries only in-frame clones and drops some. The table has roughly 260,000 clones, about a tenth seen once. The V and J ends lost 4 bases and 2 bases respectively, with 10 bases between them. Germline V gene sequence: CDR1 ENHRY, CDR2 SYGVKD. The length of the CDR3 is 14 residues. V gene TRBV10-3 combines with J gene TRBJ2-3, with a weak D call TRBD1 (6 bases). Sequences were obtained from naive CD4+ T cells from blood. This TCR derives from a man younger than 40 with type 1 diabetes. The CDR3 sequence: CAISGGPNTDTQYF. Written as DNA, the CDR3 is TGTGCCATCAGTGGGGGGCCGAACACAGATACGCAGTATTTT.